This TCR beta chain was sequenced in a study of a mutant IDH1 vaccine in newly diagnosed glioma (TCRdb year 2021). In terms of the full investigation: Across visits V03 through V10, patients got a total of eight vaccinations, given in weeks 1, 3, 5, 7, 11, 15, 19 and 23. Vaccination started 4-6 weeks after radiotherapy alone, or was given together with temozolomide cycles in the groups whose treatment included chemotherapy. Longitudinal TCRB deep sequencing was done for some 26 treated patients, wherever samples were available for exploratory analyses. Peripheral blood samples were drawn at six visits, namely V03 (baseline), V05, V07, V10, V12 and V13. The roughly 35 treated patients were approximately 60% male and around 40% female, with a mean age of approximately 40 years. Before enrollment, patients had received standard therapy of radiotherapy alone, temozolomide alone, or radiochemotherapy with temozolomide; most received the combination. What the authors observed across the whole study: Pseudoprogression appeared unrelated to alterations in the top peripheral T cell clonotypes detected by TCRB sequencing. PBMC samples for TCRB deep sequencing were selected based on availability. The authors noted that analyses of patient blood samples could not be reproduced because of sample limitations. Across multiple MHC alleles, vaccine-induced immune responses were seen in roughly 93% of patients.

The time point label, as the study defines it: week 5, during vaccination. Each vaccine dose was 300 ug of a 20-mer mutant IDH1 peptide in Montanide, given subcutaneously with topical imiquimod. All donors had newly diagnosed IDH1-mutant astrocytomas of WHO grade 3 or 4 that showed loss of nuclear ATRX. The samples were drawn from NOA16, a multicentre, single-arm, open-label phase I trial in Germany that tested a mutant IDH1 peptide vaccine in humans for the first time. Genomic DNA for TCRB sequencing was extracted from EDTA blood using the DNeasy Blood and Tissue Kit. The sample holds one count of this clone. No cognate antigen has been identified for it. No base quality values were provided; no much bigger clone lies one nucleotide off. Libraries were made using the immunoSEQ multiplex PCR assay. Rearranged TCR beta chain sequences were amplified using the hsTCRB Kit according to the manufacturer's protocol. An Illumina MiSeq was used to sequence the TCRB libraries. The study's processing was this. The proprietary platform of the kit vendor was used for demultiplexing, trimming and gene mapping. TCRdb retrieved this table from immuneACCESS and kept in-frame rearrangements only. Not all clones are present; in checked studies, unresolved V genes account for under half, and no reason is known for the remainder. Clone size and the V and J calls come from that table; the DNA yielded D and trimming. In all, the sample holds roughly 62,000 clones, and about 86% of those were seen once. The ten largest clones capture approximately 7.4% of the sample.

Sequencing used PBMCs, obtained from a glioma patient whose treatment included an IDH1 peptide vaccine. The receptor's source is a woman aged 45-65 years with glioma.

The DNA sequence follows: TGTGCCAGCAGAGGGACAGAGCCTGAAGCTTTCTTT. Its protein is CASRGTEPEAFF. In this chain, TRBV6-4 is recombined with TRBJ1-1; TRBD1 matches 7 bases in the middle. Trimming takes 6 bases off V and 6 bases off J; junction bases not matched to a gene: 4. According to the germline V gene, CDR1 reads MRHNA and CDR2 reads SNTAGT. The CDR3 has 12 amino acids, counting the end cysteine and phenylalanine. Only the CDR3 DNA stays, 36 bases, in frame from base 1.